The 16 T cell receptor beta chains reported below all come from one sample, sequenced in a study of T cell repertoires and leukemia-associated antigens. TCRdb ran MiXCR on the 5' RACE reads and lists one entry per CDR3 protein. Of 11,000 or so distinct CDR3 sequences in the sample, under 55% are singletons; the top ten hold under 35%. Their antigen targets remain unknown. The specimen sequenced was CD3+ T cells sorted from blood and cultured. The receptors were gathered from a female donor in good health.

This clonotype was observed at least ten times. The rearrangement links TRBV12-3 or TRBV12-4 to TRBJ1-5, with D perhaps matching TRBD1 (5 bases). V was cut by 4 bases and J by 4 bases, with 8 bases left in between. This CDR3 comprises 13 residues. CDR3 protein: CASSSRENQPQHF. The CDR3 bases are TGTGCCAGCAGTTCCAGGGAGAATCAGCCCCAGCATTTT.

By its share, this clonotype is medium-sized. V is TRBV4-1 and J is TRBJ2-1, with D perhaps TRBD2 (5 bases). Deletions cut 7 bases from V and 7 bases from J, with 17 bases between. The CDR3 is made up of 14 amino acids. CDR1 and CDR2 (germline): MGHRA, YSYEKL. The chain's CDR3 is CASNRRGERNEQFF. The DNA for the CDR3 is TGCGCCAGCAACAGACGGGGAGAAAGGAATGAGCAGTTCTTC.

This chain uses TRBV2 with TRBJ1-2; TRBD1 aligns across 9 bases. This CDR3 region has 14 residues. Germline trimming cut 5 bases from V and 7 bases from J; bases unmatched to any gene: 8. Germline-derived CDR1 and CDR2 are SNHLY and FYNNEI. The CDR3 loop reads CASSQDRGIGGYTF. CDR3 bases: TGTGCCAGCAGTCAGGACAGGGGAATCGGTGGCTACACCTTC.

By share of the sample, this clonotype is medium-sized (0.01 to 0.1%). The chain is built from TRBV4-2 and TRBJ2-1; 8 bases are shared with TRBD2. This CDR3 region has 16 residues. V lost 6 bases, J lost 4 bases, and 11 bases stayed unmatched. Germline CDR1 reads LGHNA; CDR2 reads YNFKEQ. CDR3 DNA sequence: TGTGCCAGCAGAGCGGTAGTCGGGGGGGCTTACAATGAGCAGTTCTTC. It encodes CASRAVVGGAYNEQFF.

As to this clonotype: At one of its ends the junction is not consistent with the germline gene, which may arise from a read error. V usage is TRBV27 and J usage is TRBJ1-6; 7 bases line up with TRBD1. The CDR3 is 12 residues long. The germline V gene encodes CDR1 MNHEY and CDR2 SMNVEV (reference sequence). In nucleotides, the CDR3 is TGCGCCTGCAGTAAGGGACAGAGGCCCCTCCACTTT. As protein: CACSKGQRPLHF.

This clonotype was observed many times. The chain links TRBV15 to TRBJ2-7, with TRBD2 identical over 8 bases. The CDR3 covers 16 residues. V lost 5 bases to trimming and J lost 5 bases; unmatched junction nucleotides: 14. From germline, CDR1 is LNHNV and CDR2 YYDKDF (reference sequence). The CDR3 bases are TGTGCCACCAGCCCAAGAGGTTACGGGGGGGCAGACGAGCAGTACTTC. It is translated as CATSPRGYGGADEQYF.

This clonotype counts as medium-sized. The chain's CDR3 is CSARPGLRQETQYF. CDR3 nucleotides: TGCAGTGCTAGACCCGGACTACGACAAGAGACCCAGTACTTC. The chain carries TRBV20-1 and TRBJ2-5, with D perhaps matching TRBD2 (6 bases). Germline V lookup: CDR1 DFQATT, CDR2 SNEGSKA (reference sequence). V was cut by 2 bases and J by 2 bases, with 12 bases left in between. The CDR3 has 14 amino acids.

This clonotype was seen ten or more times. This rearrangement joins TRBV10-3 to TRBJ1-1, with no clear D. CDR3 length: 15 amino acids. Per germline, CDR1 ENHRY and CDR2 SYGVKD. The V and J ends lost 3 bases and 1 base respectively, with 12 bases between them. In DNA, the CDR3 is TGTGCCATCAGTGACAAGCCGACCTGGAACACTGAAGCTTTCTTT. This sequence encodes CAISDKPTWNTEAFF.

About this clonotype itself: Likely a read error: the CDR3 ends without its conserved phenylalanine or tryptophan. CDR3 DNA sequence: TGCGCCAGCAGCTATTCGGGACTAGCGGACAGGAATGGGCAGTTCTCC. This encodes CASSYSGLADRNGQFS. This chain joins TRBV4-1 and TRBJ2-1; 11 bases line up with TRBD2. The CDR3 contains 16 residues. Germline CDR1 is MGHRA and CDR2 is YSYEKL.

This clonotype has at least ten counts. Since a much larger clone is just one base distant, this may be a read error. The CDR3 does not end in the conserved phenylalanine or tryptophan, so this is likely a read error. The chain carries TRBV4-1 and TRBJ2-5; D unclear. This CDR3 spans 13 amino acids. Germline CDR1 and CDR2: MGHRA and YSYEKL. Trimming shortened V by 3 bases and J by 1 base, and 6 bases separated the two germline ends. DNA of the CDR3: TGCGCCAGCAGCCAGGGAAGCCAAGAGACCCAGTACCTC. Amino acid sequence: CASSQGSQETQYL.

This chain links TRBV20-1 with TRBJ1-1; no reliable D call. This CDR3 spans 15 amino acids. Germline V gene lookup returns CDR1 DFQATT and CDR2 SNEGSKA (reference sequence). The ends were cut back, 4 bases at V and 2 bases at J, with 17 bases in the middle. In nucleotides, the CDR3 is TGCAGTGCTAAGTCCCTCCAAGTCTCAAACACTGAAGCTTTCTTT. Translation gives CSAKSLQVSNTEAFF.

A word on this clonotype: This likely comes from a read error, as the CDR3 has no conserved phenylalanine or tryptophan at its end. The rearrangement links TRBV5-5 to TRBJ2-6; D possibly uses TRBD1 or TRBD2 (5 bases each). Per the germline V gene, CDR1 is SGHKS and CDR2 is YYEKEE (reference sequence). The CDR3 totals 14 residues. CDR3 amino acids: CASSLGSGASVLTL. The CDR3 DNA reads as TGTGCCAGCAGCTTGGGGTCCGGGGCCAGCGTCCTGACTCTC.

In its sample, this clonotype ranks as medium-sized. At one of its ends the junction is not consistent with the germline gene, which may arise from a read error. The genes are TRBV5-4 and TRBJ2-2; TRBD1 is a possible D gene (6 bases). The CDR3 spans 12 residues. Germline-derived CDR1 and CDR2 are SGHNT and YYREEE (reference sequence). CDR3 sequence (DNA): TGTGCCAGCAGCTTGGACGGGAAGGGGGTGCTTTTT. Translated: CASSLDGKGVLF.

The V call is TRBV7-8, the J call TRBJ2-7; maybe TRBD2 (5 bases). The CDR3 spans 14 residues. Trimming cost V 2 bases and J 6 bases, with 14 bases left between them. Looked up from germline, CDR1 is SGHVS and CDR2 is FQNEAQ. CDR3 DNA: TGTGCCAGCAGCTTATTAGGTGGTGAGGGCGAGCAGTACTTC. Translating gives CASSLLGGEGEQYF.

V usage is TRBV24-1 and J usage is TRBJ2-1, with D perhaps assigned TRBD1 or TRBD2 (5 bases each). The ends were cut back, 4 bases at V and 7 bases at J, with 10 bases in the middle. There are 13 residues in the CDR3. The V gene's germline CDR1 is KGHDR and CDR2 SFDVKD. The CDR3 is CATSDPGRNEQFF. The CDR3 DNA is TGTGCCACCAGTGACCCGGGGCGGAATGAGCAGTTCTTC.

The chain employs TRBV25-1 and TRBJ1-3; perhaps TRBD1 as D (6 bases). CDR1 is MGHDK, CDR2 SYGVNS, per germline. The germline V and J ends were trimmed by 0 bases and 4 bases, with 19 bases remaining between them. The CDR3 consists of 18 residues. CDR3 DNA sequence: TGTGCCAGCAGTGAATATGCGTCGGGGGCTTCGGAAGGAAACACCATATATTTT. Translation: CASSEYASGASEGNTIYF.